This T cell receptor (beta chain) was sequenced during a study of shared clonotypes between healthy human individuals. Study context: Two women and a few men aged 18 to 49 served as donors.

TCRdb's copy holds only in-frame clones and misses some; the assay was immunoSEQ multiplex PCR. Of about 2.3 million clones in the sample, more than 85% are singletons; the top ten hold under 0.45%. Germline assignment: CDR1 LNHDA and CDR2 SQIVND (reference sequence). The CDR3 covers 18 residues. The V gene end was trimmed by 6 bases and the J gene end by 0 bases; junction bases not matched to a gene: 13. Of note for this clone: Its antigen is still unknown.

Study outcomes and limitations: Richness estimates generally favored naive over memory subsets.

The TCR sequence derives from a man aged 18-30 years in good health. Some clones in this sample may be carry-over from other donors' samples. The sample comprised naive CD4+ T cells from PBMCs. Subset denoted: CD45RA+ positively selected. The chain has TRBV19 and TRBJ2-3, with 9 bases lining up with TRBD1. The CDR3 region has the DNA TGTGCCAGTAGAACAAGAAAACCGGGACAGGGTAGCACAGATACGCAGTATTTT. It translates to CASRTRKPGQGSTDTQYF.